This entry lists 28 T cell receptor beta chains sequenced from one sample in a study of beta chain features in type 1 diabetes. General observations from the study: All four CD4+ subsets of Type 1 diabetes patients contained TCRB CDR3s that were moderately but significantly shorter.

Antigens of these TCRs are unknown. All of the isolated RNA was reverse transcribed, so expressed TCRB transcripts were sequenced. The assay was immunoSEQ multiplex PCR, and TCRdb's table has in-frame clones only and misses some. The sample carries about 700,000 clones, about an eighth recorded once. The specimen sequenced was naive CD4+ T cells from blood. These TCRs come from a man between 18 and 35 years old with type 1 diabetes.

There are a few counts of this clone. The V call is TRBV30, the J call TRBJ1-1, with TRBD1 matching over 9 bases. Germline V gives CDR1 GTSNPN, CDR2 SVGIG (reference sequence). The CDR3 length is 14 residues. Trimming at V came to 3 bases and at J to 5 bases, leaving 7 bases not matched to a gene. The CDR3 nucleotides are TGTGCCTGGAGCCTCGGGACAGGGCAAACTGAAGCTTTCTTT. Its translation: CAWSLGTGQTEAFF.

The V gene is TRBV15, the J gene TRBJ2-3, with D perhaps matching TRBD1 (6 bases). Germline values: CDR1 LNHNV, CDR2 YYDKDF (reference sequence). The CDR3 runs to 15 residues. Trimming took off 4 bases at V and 1 base at J, with 12 bases between the two ends. The CDR3 nucleotides are TGTGCCACCAGCAAGAGGGGGAGCGGCACAGATACGCAGTATTTT. Protein product: CATSKRGSGTDTQYF.

The table lists this clone with a few counts. The J gene is TRBJ1-2, the V gene TRBV29-1; D is unresolved. V was pared by 4 bases and J by 5 bases, with 8 bases between. This CDR3 contains 11 residues. Germline CDR1 SQVTM, CDR2 ANQGSEA. The CDR3 region is CSVAQVYGYTF. The CDR3 region has the DNA TGCAGCGTTGCCCAGGTGTATGGCTACACCTTC. Complete variable domain (other parts from reference TRBV29-1 and TRBJ1-2): SAVISQKPSRDICQRGTSLTIQCQVDSQVTMMFWYRQQPGQSLTLIATANQGSEATYESGFVIDKFPISRPNLTFSTLTVSNMSPEDSSIYLCSVAQVYGYTFGSGTRLTVV.

This chain joins TRBV29-1 and TRBJ1-1; D not certain. CDR1 and CDR2 (germline): SQVTM, ANQGSEA. The CDR3 contains 10 residues. V was clipped by 7 bases and J by 2 bases, with 5 bases between them. The CDR3: CSGSNTEAFF. Written as DNA, the CDR3 is TGCAGCGGATCAAACACTGAAGCTTTCTTT. Full variable domain (rest looked up from reference TRBV29-1 and TRBJ1-1): SAVISQKPSRDICQRGTSLTIQCQVDSQVTMMFWYRQQPGQSLTLIATANQGSEATYESGFVIDKFPISRPNLTFSTLTVSNMSPEDSSIYLCSGSNTEAFFGQGTRLTVV.

This clone was picked up one time. A read error may account for a junction end that differs from germline. Other DNA sequences in the sample encode the same CDR3. V and J are TRBV30 and TRBJ2-5; 12 bases map to TRBD1. CDR3 length: 16 residues. From germline, CDR1 is GTSNPN and CDR2 SVGIG (reference sequence). The CDR3 sequence is CAWSPEGTGGRETQYF. The CDR3 DNA reads as TGTGCCTGGAGCCCCGAGGGGACAGGGGGCAGGGAGACCCAATACTTC.

The table lists this clone with a few counts. This chain joins TRBV6-1 and TRBJ1-1; TRBD1 agrees at 8 bases. This CDR3 is built from 14 residues. Germline V gene lookup returns CDR1 MNHNS and CDR2 SASEGT. J gave up 2 bases and V 5 bases, and 4 bases lay outside the gene matches. The CDR3 protein is CASSQDRDNTEAFF. The CDR3 nucleotides read TGTGCCAGCAGTCAGGACAGGGATAACACTGAAGCTTTCTTT.

This clone was seen a few times. Other DNA sequences in this sample translate to the same CDR3. The rearrangement uses TRBV13 and TRBJ2-5; TRBD1 or TRBD2 may be the D gene (5 bases each). V was cut by 1 base and J by 7 bases, with 16 bases left in between. Germline V gives CDR1 PRHDT, CDR2 FYEKMQ (reference sequence). CDR3 length: 15 amino acids. CDR3 bases: TGTGCCAGCAGCTTAGCCACCGAGGGGCCAGGGACCCAGTACTTC. It codes for CASSLATEGPGTQYF.

This clone was seen only a few times. CDR3 residues: CASQTRNTGELFF. CDR3 in DNA: TGCGCCAGCCAGACCAGGAACACCGGGGAGCTGTTTTTT. The J gene is TRBJ2-2, the V gene TRBV5-1; D not resolved. The CDR3 contains 13 residues. Germline CDR1 is SGHRS and CDR2 is YFSETQ. The ends were cut back, 7 bases at V and 1 base at J, with 8 bases in the middle.

The V call is TRBV5-1, the J call TRBJ2-7, with D maybe TRBD1 (5 bases). Trimming left V 1 base short and J 3 bases short, with 11 bases between. The germline V gene has CDR1 SGHRS and CDR2 YFSETQ. The CDR3 contains 14 residues. This chain's CDR3 is CASSLQGTNYEQYF. The CDR3 nucleotides are TGCGCCAGCAGCTTGCAGGGAACTAACTACGAGCAGTACTTC.

The chain links TRBV6-5 to TRBJ1-1; D ambiguous. V was cut by 2 bases and J by 3 bases, with 7 bases left in between. Germline-derived CDR1 and CDR2 are MNHEY and SVGAGI. The CDR3 contains 13 residues. CDR3 in DNA: TGTGCCAGCAGTTACCAGGCGGACACTGAAGCTTTCTTT. The encoded protein is CASSYQADTEAFF.

The rearrangement links TRBV28 to TRBJ2-1; 9 bases agree with TRBD1. Losses at the gene ends were 4 bases for V and 8 bases for J; bases not matched to a gene: 12. The CDR3 length is 16 residues. Per germline, CDR1 MDHEN and CDR2 SYDVKM. The CDR3 coding sequence is TGTGCCAGCAGTTCTCTTCCGGGACAGGGTAACCATGAGCAGTTCTTC. It encodes CASSSLPGQGNHEQFF.

The J gene is TRBJ2-1, the V gene TRBV5-1; D is possibly TRBD2 (5 bases). The V and J ends lost 4 bases and 7 bases respectively, with 15 bases between them. This CDR3 contains 14 residues. The germline CDR1 and CDR2 sequences are SGHRS and YFSETQ. CDR3 DNA sequence: TGCGCCAGCAGCCGCACCGGGATCAAAAATGAGCAGTTCTTC. Translating gives CASSRTGIKNEQFF.

This clone showed up just a few times. J is TRBJ1-5 and V is TRBV18; 7 nucleotides match TRBD1. CDR3 length: 15 amino acids. V lost 3 bases to trimming and J lost 4 bases; unmatched junction nucleotides: 6. Germline CDR1 and CDR2: KGHSH and LQKENI. CDR3 loop: CASSPIQGINQPQHF. The CDR3 nucleotides read TGTGCCAGCTCACCCATACAGGGGATAAATCAGCCCCAGCATTTT. The full variable domain, its missing parts supplied by reference TRBV18 and TRBJ1-5, is NAGVMQNPRHLVRRRGQEARLRCSPMKGHSHVYWYRQLPEEGLKFMVYLQKENIIDESGMPKERFSAEFPKEGPSILRIQQVVRGDSAAYFCASSPIQGINQPQHFGDGTRLSIL.

This clone occurred a few times. This sequence joins TRBV28 and TRBJ2-4, with D perhaps matching TRBD2 (5 bases). Trimming left V 8 bases short and J 1 base short, with 15 bases between. This CDR3 spans 15 amino acids. CDR1 MDHEN and CDR2 SYDVKM come from the germline V gene. The CDR3: CASWGAGGAKNIQYF. DNA for the CDR3: TGTGCCAGCTGGGGAGCTGGCGGGGCCAAAAACATTCAGTACTTC.

The chain joins TRBV18 to TRBJ2-5, with 7 bases fitting TRBD1. The length of the CDR3 is 13 residues. V lost 3 bases, J lost 3 bases, and 1 base stayed unmatched. CDR1 KGHSH and CDR2 LQKENI come from the germline V gene. Here the CDR3 reads CASSPTGKETQYF. The CDR3 DNA is TGTGCCAGCTCACCGACAGGGAAAGAGACCCAGTACTTC.

The rearrangement uses TRBV21-1 and TRBJ1-2; whether TRBD1, the table's D call, matches the DNA was not checked. TRBV21-1 is annotated as a pseudogene. The CDR3 length is 13 residues. CDR3 sequence reads: CASSKKDRGGYTF. CDR3 coding DNA: TGTGCCAGCAGCAAGAAGGACAGGGGAGGCTACACCTTC.

This chain links TRBV5-8 with TRBJ2-5, with TRBD1 identical over 7 bases. V lost 2 bases, J lost 1 base, and 5 bases stayed unmatched. The CDR3 contains 15 residues. CDR1 is SGHTS and CDR2 is YDEGEE in the germline V gene. Here the CDR3 reads CASSFPRDSQETQYF. Written as DNA, the CDR3 is TGTGCCAGCAGCTTCCCCCGGGACAGCCAAGAGACCCAGTACTTC.

The V call is TRBV5-1, the J call TRBJ2-1; no definite D call. With 0 bases removed from V and 8 bases from J, the gap between germline ends came to 12 bases. Germline V gene lookup returns CDR1 SGHRS and CDR2 YFSETQ. The CDR3 has 14 amino acids. The CDR3 here is CASSLEFRVDEQFF. CDR3 coding DNA: TGCGCCAGCAGCTTGGAGTTTAGGGTCGATGAGCAGTTCTTC.

This clone was observed a handful of times. The chain joins TRBV29-1 to TRBJ1-2; D gene uncertain. V was trimmed by 0 bases and J by 2 bases, leaving 7 bases between them. The germline CDR1 and CDR2 sequences are SQVTM and ANQGSEA. The CDR3 consists of 13 residues. The CDR3 nucleotides are TGCAGCGTTGAAGAGAACCCAAACTATGGCTACACCTTC. Translated, it gives CSVEENPNYGYTF.

This clone turned up a few times. The gene calls are TRBV6-5 and TRBJ1-1; unclear D gene. With 6 bases removed from V and 0 bases from J, the gap between germline ends came to 5 bases. The CDR3 loop spans 12 amino acids. CDR1 is MNHEY, CDR2 SVGAGI, per germline. The DNA for the CDR3 is TGTGCCAGCAGCGGCGTGAACACTGAAGCTTTCTTT. Protein sequence: CASSGVNTEAFF.

In its sample, this clone was seen a few times. V usage is TRBV7-2 and J usage is TRBJ2-1; TRBD2 aligns across 9 bases. Per the germline V gene, CDR1 is SGHTA and CDR2 is FQGNSA. This CDR3 has 16 residues. With V trimmed by 4 bases and J by 0 bases, 4 bases remained unmatched. The CDR3 spells CASSSSGVGSYNEQFF. The DNA of the CDR3 is TGTGCCAGCAGCTCTAGCGGGGTTGGCTCCTACAATGAGCAGTTCTTC.

The V call is TRBV30, the J call TRBJ2-1; TRBD1 matches at 7 bases. The CDR3 has 15 residues. The germline V gene encodes CDR1 GTSNPN and CDR2 SVGIG (reference sequence). Trimming removed 3 bases from V and 7 bases from J; junction bases left unmatched: 12. Here the CDR3 reads CAWSRYPDRANEQFF. The DNA for the CDR3 is TGTGCCTGGAGCCGATACCCCGACAGGGCAAATGAGCAGTTCTTC.

J is TRBJ2-5 and V is TRBV18; possibly TRBD1 for D (5 bases). The CDR3 totals 15 residues. Deletions cut 3 bases from V and 2 bases from J, with 13 bases between. The V gene's germline CDR1 is KGHSH and CDR2 LQKENI. The CDR3 DNA reads as TGTGCCAGCTCACCGGCCGTTACAGGTCAAGAGACCCAGTACTTC. The encoded protein is CASSPAVTGQETQYF.

J is TRBJ2-7 and V is TRBV2, with TRBD1 matching 7 bases. Germline lookup yields CDR1 SNHLY and CDR2 FYNNEI. Trimming removed 4 bases from V and 4 bases from J; junction bases left unmatched: 4. The CDR3 covers 13 residues. For the CDR3, the DNA is TGTGCCAGCAGTGGGACAGGATTTTACGAGCAGTACTTC. As protein: CASSGTGFYEQYF.

This clone was seen a few times. The J gene is TRBJ1-4, the V gene TRBV6-5, with 8 bases matching TRBD1. Per the germline V gene, CDR1 is MNHEY and CDR2 is SVGAGI. Unmatched junction bases numbered 8, after V lost 4 bases and J lost 7 bases. The CDR3 spans 15 residues. CDR3: CASSSLDRAREKLFF. DNA of the CDR3: TGTGCCAGCAGTTCACTGGACAGGGCGCGTGAAAAACTGTTTTTT.

The rearrangement joins TRBV5-1 to TRBJ1-6, with a possible D match to TRBD1 (6 bases). The CDR3 is 15 residues long. Trimming removed 1 base from V and 5 bases from J, with 10 bases in between. Germline V gene sequence: CDR1 SGHRS, CDR2 YFSETQ. The CDR3: CASSLQGRDNSPLHF. For the CDR3, the DNA is TGCGCCAGCAGCTTGCAGGGGCGTGATAATTCACCCCTCCACTTT.

V and J are TRBV30 and TRBJ2-3; D is perhaps TRBD2 (6 bases). The V gene's germline CDR1 is GTSNPN and CDR2 SVGIG (reference sequence). This CDR3 is built from 14 residues. V was cut by 4 bases and J by 5 bases, with 16 bases left in between. The CDR3 DNA follows: TGTGCCTGGACGAGGGGCTTGGGAGGAGATACGCAGTATTTT. Protein sequence: CAWTRGLGGDTQYF.

The rearrangement uses TRBV25-1 and TRBJ2-1; unclear D gene. Germline V CDR1 and CDR2: MGHDK, SYGVNS. Trimming removed 6 bases at V and 0 bases at J, with 12 bases between. The CDR3 runs 15 residues. DNA for the CDR3: TGTGCCAGCAGCCCTGCCCTCCCCTCCTACAATGAGCAGTTCTTC. Translation gives CASSPALPSYNEQFF. Full variable domain (rest looked up from reference TRBV25-1 and TRBJ2-1): EADIYQTPRYLVIGTGKKITLECSQTMGHDKMYWYQQDPGMELHLIHYSYGVNSTEKGDLSSESTVSRIRTEHFPLTLESARPSHTSQYLCASSPALPSYNEQFFGPGTRLTVL.